Listed below are T cell receptor beta chains from one sample, sequenced in a study of shared clonotypes between healthy human individuals. The table came from immunoSEQ multiplex PCR; TCRdb's copy has only in-frame clones and leaves some out. The sample contains over 1.4 million clones, roughly 96% of which appear only once. Sequencing used naive CD4+ T cells sorted from blood. These receptors originate from a man in his thirties or forties in good health. Both conserved end residues are part of each CDR3. A D gene is named only where the DNA matches it firmly. Expanded clones get a size class; other rows say once, few or many, or leave the size out.

v_call: TRBV11-2
j_call: TRBJ2-5
clone_size: -
d_call: -
cdr3_length: 14
cdr3_nt: TGTGCCAGCAGCTTTTTCCCTGGGGTAGAGACCCAGTACTTC
cdr3_aa: CASSFFPGVETQYF

v_call: TRBV28
j_call: TRBJ2-7
clone_size: -
d_call: -
cdr3_length: 15
cdr3_nt: TGTGCCTCCCTAAGGTCCCTACGGGCAGCCTACGAGCAGTACTTC
cdr3_aa: CASLRSLRAAYEQYF

v_call: TRBV6-8
j_call: TRBJ2-2
clone_size: once
d_call: TRBD1
cdr3_length: 19
cdr3_nt: TGTGCCAGCAGCGGTGCCTGGGACAGGTGTTCCCTTCGTAGCCGGGAGCTGTTTTTT
cdr3_aa: CASSGAWDRCSLRSRELFF

v_call: TRBV9
j_call: TRBJ1-5
clone_size: -
d_call: -
cdr3_length: 14
cdr3_nt: TGTGCCAGCAGCCCTCGGGGGGCGAGTCAGCCCCAGCATTTT
cdr3_aa: CASSPRGASQPQHF

v_call: TRBV5-4
j_call: TRBJ2-2
clone_size: -
d_call: TRBD2
cdr3_length: 16
cdr3_nt: TGTGCCAGCAGCTCCCAACTAGCGGGAGTCACCGGGGAGCTGTTTTTT
cdr3_aa: CASSSQLAGVTGELFF

v_call: TRBV4-1
j_call: TRBJ2-7
clone_size: -
d_call: -
cdr3_length: 13
cdr3_nt: TGCGCCAGCAGCCCCCCCCACTTGGGGGAGCAGTACTTC
cdr3_aa: CASSPPHLGEQYF

v_call: TRBV2
j_call: TRBJ2-5
clone_size: -
d_call: -
cdr3_length: 12
cdr3_nt: TGTGCCAGCAGAGGGGACGGTGAGACCCAGTACTTC
cdr3_aa: CASRGDGETQYF

v_call: TRBV5-4
j_call: TRBJ1-3
clone_size: once
d_call: -
cdr3_length: 15
cdr3_nt: TGTGCCAGCAGCTTGGATTCGGGAGGCGGAAACACCATATATTTT
cdr3_aa: CASSLDSGGGNTIYF

v_call: TRBV6-1
j_call: TRBJ2-3
clone_size: -
d_call: TRBD2
cdr3_length: 15
cdr3_nt: TGTGCCAGCAGGGGAGGGGCGGACCCACTTGATACGCAGTATTTT
cdr3_aa: CASRGGADPLDTQYF

v_call: TRBV18
j_call: TRBJ2-1
clone_size: -
d_call: -
cdr3_length: 14
cdr3_nt: TGTGCCAGCTCACCAAACAGGGGAGGTAATGAGCAGTTCTTC
cdr3_aa: CASSPNRGGNEQFF

v_call: TRBV19
j_call: TRBJ1-3
clone_size: -
d_call: -
cdr3_length: 12
cdr3_nt: TGTGCCAGTATGAGTCCTGGAAACACCATATATTTT
cdr3_aa: CASMSPGNTIYF

v_call: TRBV7-9
j_call: TRBJ2-3
clone_size: -
d_call: TRBD2
cdr3_length: 14
cdr3_nt: TGTGCCAGCAGCGGGACTAGCGGGATTGGTACGCAGTATTTT
cdr3_aa: CASSGTSGIGTQYF

v_call: TRBV29-1
j_call: TRBJ1-2
clone_size: few
d_call: -
cdr3_length: 11
cdr3_nt: TGCAGCGTTGACAGGGGAGGTGGCTACACCTTC
cdr3_aa: CSVDRGGGYTF

v_call: TRBV7-9
j_call: TRBJ2-3
clone_size: -
d_call: TRBD2
cdr3_length: 15
cdr3_nt: TGTGCCAGCACTCAAGCGGGAGCCGGCACAGATACGCAGTATTTT
cdr3_aa: CASTQAGAGTDTQYF

v_call: TRBV14
j_call: TRBJ1-4
clone_size: -
d_call: TRBD1
cdr3_length: 16
cdr3_nt: TGTGCCAGCAGCCGATCCGGGACAGGAACTAATGAAAAACTGTTTTTT
cdr3_aa: CASSRSGTGTNEKLFF

v_call: TRBV2
j_call: TRBJ2-1
clone_size: -
d_call: -
cdr3_length: 14
cdr3_nt: TGTGCCAGCATGAGGAGAGGGGCAGGGAATGAGCAGTTCTTC
cdr3_aa: CASMRRGAGNEQFF

v_call: TRBV6-5
j_call: TRBJ1-1
clone_size: -
d_call: -
cdr3_length: 12
cdr3_nt: TGTGCCAGCAGTCTCCCAGGAACTGAAGCTTTCTTT
cdr3_aa: CASSLPGTEAFF

v_call: TRBV7-2
j_call: TRBJ2-7
clone_size: -
d_call: -
cdr3_length: 14
cdr3_nt: TGTGCCAGCAGCTGGGGGGCTAGCTCCTACGAGCAGTACTTC
cdr3_aa: CASSWGASSYEQYF

v_call: TRBV5-1
j_call: TRBJ2-7
clone_size: -
d_call: -
cdr3_length: 13
cdr3_nt: TGCGCCAGCAGCCCCGGGTTTAGCCCAGAGCAGTACTTC
cdr3_aa: CASSPGFSPEQYF

v_call: TRBV5-5
j_call: TRBJ2-7
clone_size: -
d_call: -
cdr3_length: 13
cdr3_nt: TGTGCCAGCAGCTTTCAGGGGCCCTACGAGCAGTACTTC
cdr3_aa: CASSFQGPYEQYF

v_call: TRBV2
j_call: TRBJ1-3
clone_size: -
d_call: -
cdr3_length: 17
cdr3_nt: TGTGCCAGCAGTTCGGGCCAGGTCCTTACCTCTGGAAACACCATATATTTT
cdr3_aa: CASSSGQVLTSGNTIYF

v_call: TRBV4-1
j_call: TRBJ2-7
clone_size: -
d_call: -
cdr3_length: 14
cdr3_nt: TGCGCCAGCAGCCAACAGGAGAGCTCCTACGAGCAGTACTTC
cdr3_aa: CASSQQESSYEQYF

v_call: TRBV5-1
j_call: TRBJ2-2
clone_size: once
d_call: TRBD1
cdr3_length: 16
cdr3_nt: TGCGCCAGCAGCAAGACAGGGGGCGTCCCCACCGGGGAGCTGTTTTTT
cdr3_aa: CASSKTGGVPTGELFF

v_call: TRBV7-2
j_call: TRBJ2-7
clone_size: -
d_call: TRBD1
cdr3_length: 14
cdr3_nt: TGTGCCAGCATCCCGGACAGGGGTGACTACGAGCAGTACTTC
cdr3_aa: CASIPDRGDYEQYF

v_call: TRBV19
j_call: TRBJ1-1
clone_size: -
d_call: -
cdr3_length: 13
cdr3_nt: TGTGCCAGTAGTTTGGAGAGGAACACTGAAGCTTTCTTT
cdr3_aa: CASSLERNTEAFF

v_call: TRBV5-4
j_call: TRBJ2-7
clone_size: few
d_call: TRBD1
cdr3_length: 16
cdr3_nt: TGTGCCAGCAGCCCCCTTCCTGGGACAGGTGGCTACGAGCAGTACTTC
cdr3_aa: CASSPLPGTGGYEQYF

v_call: TRBV5-4
j_call: TRBJ1-1
clone_size: -
d_call: TRBD1
cdr3_length: 14
cdr3_nt: TGTGCCAGCAGCTTGGAGGAGGGGGCTCCTGAAGCTTTCTTT
cdr3_aa: CASSLEEGAPEAFF

v_call: TRBV28
j_call: TRBJ2-7
clone_size: -
d_call: -
cdr3_length: 12
cdr3_nt: TGTGCCAGCAGTAGAACCCACAGGGACCGATACTTC
cdr3_aa: CASSRTHRDRYF

v_call: TRBV28
j_call: TRBJ2-5
clone_size: -
d_call: -
cdr3_length: 13
cdr3_nt: TGTGCCAGCGAATTCCGATCGAGCTCGCACCAGTACTTC
cdr3_aa: CASEFRSSSHQYF

v_call: TRBV27
j_call: TRBJ2-7
clone_size: -
d_call: -
cdr3_length: 13
cdr3_nt: TGTGCCAGCAGTACGGTGTTATCGGGGGAGCAGTACTTC
cdr3_aa: CASSTVLSGEQYF

v_call: TRBV14
j_call: TRBJ2-7
clone_size: -
d_call: TRBD1
cdr3_length: 17
cdr3_nt: TGTGCCAGCAGCCAAGGAATGAAGACAGGGAGTTCCTACGAGCAGTACTTC
cdr3_aa: CASSQGMKTGSSYEQYF

v_call: TRBV28
j_call: TRBJ2-2
clone_size: -
d_call: TRBD1
cdr3_length: 15
cdr3_nt: TGTGCCAGTCGGACAGGGTGGTATATCGCCGGGGAGCTGTTTTTT
cdr3_aa: CASRTGWYIAGELFF

v_call: TRBV7-8
j_call: TRBJ2-7
clone_size: -
d_call: TRBD1
cdr3_length: 18
cdr3_nt: TGTGCCAGCAGCCTAACGGACAGGGGGAGTTTCGACACAGCCGAGCAGTACTTC
cdr3_aa: CASSLTDRGSFDTAEQYF

v_call: TRBV7-9
j_call: TRBJ1-1
clone_size: -
d_call: -
cdr3_length: 14
cdr3_nt: TGTGCCAGCAGCTTACGGGCAGGGCGTACTGAAGCTTTCTTT
cdr3_aa: CASSLRAGRTEAFF

v_call: TRBV28
j_call: TRBJ1-4
clone_size: -
d_call: -
cdr3_length: 16
cdr3_nt: TGTGCCAGCAGTTCCCTTAGGAGGGCAACTAATGAAAAACTGTTTTTT
cdr3_aa: CASSSLRRATNEKLFF

v_call: TRBV9
j_call: TRBJ1-2
clone_size: -
d_call: TRBD1
cdr3_length: 13
cdr3_nt: TGTGCCAGCAGCGCAACCGGGACAGGGGTCTACACCTTC
cdr3_aa: CASSATGTGVYTF

v_call: TRBV7-3
j_call: TRBJ2-1
clone_size: once
d_call: TRBD2
cdr3_length: 14
cdr3_nt: TGTGCCAGCAGCTTGGCGGGAGAGGTTGATGAGCAGTTCTTC
cdr3_aa: CASSLAGEVDEQFF

v_call: TRBV14
j_call: TRBJ1-2
clone_size: -
d_call: -
cdr3_length: 14
cdr3_nt: TGTGCCAGCAGCCAAGATCGACTGATTTATGGCTACACCTTC
cdr3_aa: CASSQDRLIYGYTF

v_call: TRBV5-1
j_call: TRBJ2-1
clone_size: -
d_call: TRBD1
cdr3_length: 15
cdr3_nt: TGCGCCAGCAGCTTGGACGGGACAGGTGCCAATGAGCAGTTCTTC
cdr3_aa: CASSLDGTGANEQFF

v_call: TRBV9
j_call: TRBJ2-1
clone_size: -
d_call: TRBD2
cdr3_length: 17
cdr3_nt: TGTGCCAGCAGCGTAGGGGGACTAGCGGGGAGAAACAATGAGCAGTTCTTC
cdr3_aa: CASSVGGLAGRNNEQFF

v_call: TRBV7-2
j_call: TRBJ2-7
clone_size: -
d_call: -
cdr3_length: 15
cdr3_nt: TGTGCCAGCAGCTCCCCGATGTTAGCCGGCTCCGAGCAGTACTTC
cdr3_aa: CASSSPMLAGSEQYF

v_call: TRBV29-1
j_call: TRBJ2-3
clone_size: -
d_call: -
cdr3_length: 15
cdr3_nt: TGCAGCGTTGAAATCATCCCACTCAGCACAGATACGCAGTATTTT
cdr3_aa: CSVEIIPLSTDTQYF

v_call: TRBV7-9
j_call: TRBJ2-2
clone_size: -
d_call: TRBD2
cdr3_length: 12
cdr3_nt: TGTGCCGGCACTCGGGGGGCCGGGGAGCTGTTTTTT
cdr3_aa: CAGTRGAGELFF

v_call: TRBV29-1
j_call: TRBJ1-1
clone_size: -
d_call: TRBD1
cdr3_length: 18
cdr3_nt: TGCAGCGTAAACCGATGGGGACAGGGAGGAAGGAGTGGTACTGAAGCTTTCTTT
cdr3_aa: CSVNRWGQGGRSGTEAFF

v_call: TRBV7-2
j_call: TRBJ2-7
clone_size: -
d_call: TRBD2
cdr3_length: 16
cdr3_nt: TGTGCCAGCAGCCCAACTCTAGCGGGAGGTTCCTACGAGCAGTACTTC
cdr3_aa: CASSPTLAGGSYEQYF